What follows are 28 T cell receptor beta chains derived from one specimen sequenced in a study of cytomegalovirus exposure and HLA in healthy donors. PCR employed 60 Vbeta and 13 Jbeta primers. TCRdb keeps only in-frame clones here, not all; method: immunoSEQ multiplex PCR. The data contain 100,000 to 150,000 clones, about 10% of them singletons. Material: PBMCs. These receptors were taken from a woman aged 18 to 35 in good health and CMV-seropositive.

This chain connects TRBV27 to TRBJ2-7, with a possible D match to TRBD2 (5 bases). The V end was cut by 4 bases, the J end by 2 bases, with 18 bases between. This CDR3 contains 16 residues. Looked up from germline, CDR1 is MNHEY and CDR2 is SMNVEV (reference sequence). The CDR3 DNA reads as TGTGCCAGCAGTTCCCTCACGAGGGCGGACCCCTACGAGCAGTACTTC. Amino acid sequence: CASSSLTRADPYEQYF.

This clone was counted between two and nine times. The rearrangement joins TRBV15 to TRBJ1-5; D not certain. CDR1 and CDR2 from the germline V gene are LNHNV and YYDKDF (reference sequence). The CDR3 contains 14 residues. Trimming left V 0 bases short and J 10 bases short, with 13 bases between. CDR3: CATSRDRIGGPQHF. DNA for the CDR3: TGTGCCACCAGCAGAGATCGAATTGGAGGACCCCAGCATTTT. Filled out from reference TRBV15 and TRBJ1-5, the complete variable domain reads DAMVIQNPRYQVTQFGKPVTLSCSQTLNHNVMYWYQQKSSQAPKLLFHYYDKDFNNEADTPDNFQSRRPNTSFCFLDIRSPGLGDTAMYLCATSRDRIGGPQHFGDGTRLSIL.

This chain links TRBV2 with TRBJ1-1; 7 bases agree with TRBD1. The germline V gene encodes CDR1 SNHLY and CDR2 FYNNEI. J lost 1 base, V lost 8 bases, and 4 bases had no gene match. CDR3 length equals 13 residues. The CDR3 sequence is CASRDSQNTEAFF. The CDR3 DNA sequence: TGTGCCAGCCGGGACAGCCAGAACACTGAAGCTTTCTTT.

This clone occurred a few times. The J gene is TRBJ1-2, the V gene TRBV6-5; TRBD1 matches at 7 bases. Germline lookup yields CDR1 MNHEY and CDR2 SVGAGI. CDR3 length equals 13 residues. The trim removed 6 bases at V and 5 bases at J, leaving 6 bases unmatched. The CDR3 DNA follows: TGTGCCAGCAGGGGGACAGAATTTTATGGCTACACCTTC. Encoded protein: CASRGTEFYGYTF.

This clone was found a few times. The chain couples TRBV5-6 to TRBJ1-2; a weak D match, TRBD1 (6 bases). The CDR3 covers 11 residues. Germline CDR1 and CDR2: SGHDT and YYEEEE. Trimming cost V 4 bases and J 10 bases, with 11 bases left between them. CDR3 sequence: CASSGQGTYTF. The CDR3 DNA follows: TGTGCCAGCAGCGGCCAGGGGACCTACACCTTC.

This clone was picked up a small number of times. This chain links TRBV7-3 with TRBJ1-1; tentatively, D is TRBD1 (5 bases). The CDR3 has 13 residues. Per the germline V gene, CDR1 is SGHTA and CDR2 is FQGTGA. V was trimmed by 1 base and J by 5 bases, leaving 8 bases between them. The CDR3 sequence: CASSLNSGTEAFF. DNA for the CDR3: TGTGCCAGCAGCTTAAATTCAGGGACTGAAGCTTTCTTT.

The V and J genes are TRBV27 and TRBJ2-7, with 8 nucleotides matching TRBD1. The V segment lost 6 bases and the J segment 2 bases; nucleotides outside the gene matches: 9. The length of the CDR3 is 15 residues. Per the germline V gene, CDR1 is MNHEY and CDR2 is SMNVEV (reference sequence). CDR3 region: CASRAGTGLPYEQYF. Here the CDR3 DNA reads TGTGCCAGCAGAGCCGGGACAGGCCTCCCCTACGAGCAGTACTTC.

This clone was recorded a few times. The chain links TRBV6-1 to TRBJ2-5, with D perhaps TRBD1 (6 bases). Trimming cost V 10 bases and J 5 bases, with 20 bases left between them. CDR3 length equals 14 residues. The V gene's germline CDR1 is MNHNS and CDR2 SASEGT. CDR3 coding DNA: TGTGCCATCATCAGAGGGGGAGTTGAGGAGACCCAGTACTTC. The encoded protein is CAIIRGGVEETQYF.

This clone was seen a few times. The chain recombines TRBV7-9 with TRBJ2-1; perhaps TRBD1 as D (6 bases). Germline CDR1 is SEHNR and CDR2 is FQNEAQ (reference sequence). The germline V and J ends were trimmed by 8 bases and 0 bases, with 11 bases remaining between them. This CDR3 comprises 14 residues. The CDR3 reads CASLGQSSYNEQFF. CDR3 sequence (DNA): TGTGCCAGCTTGGGACAAAGCTCCTACAATGAGCAGTTCTTC.

The chain carries TRBV28 and TRBJ1-1; 7 nucleotides agree with TRBD1. Germline assignment: CDR1 MDHEN and CDR2 SYDVKM. This CDR3 contains 14 residues. V shed 3 bases, J shed 4 bases, and the junction held 5 bases outside the gene matches. As DNA, the CDR3 is TGTGCCAGCAGTTTTGGAGACAGGGCCACTGAAGCTTTCTTT. Translating gives CASSFGDRATEAFF.

V is TRBV19 and J is TRBJ2-1, with TRBD2 as a possible D gene (5 bases). V lost 9 bases to trimming and J lost 6 bases, with 15 bases between them. Germline CDR1 is LNHDA and CDR2 is SQIVND (reference sequence). The CDR3 is made up of 13 amino acids. For the CDR3, the DNA is TGTGCCAGCTCGGCTAGCATTAGCAATGAGCAGTTCTTC. This codes for CASSASISNEQFF.

Concerning this clone: Within the sample, other DNA sequences also encode this same CDR3. This chain joins TRBV29-1 and TRBJ2-1; 7 positions match TRBD2. Germline assignment: CDR1 SQVTM and CDR2 ANQGSEA. V shed 3 bases and J 6 bases; nucleotides not matched to a gene: 8. This CDR3 spans 14 amino acids. CDR3 protein: CSVDRLAVLNEQFF. The CDR3 DNA sequence: TGCAGCGTTGACAGGCTAGCGGTCCTCAATGAGCAGTTCTTC.

The gene calls are TRBV6-6 and TRBJ2-7; possibly TRBD2 for D (6 bases). V was cut by 6 bases and J by 2 bases, with 17 bases left in between. The CDR3 is 15 amino acids. Germline V gene sequence: CDR1 MNHNY, CDR2 SVGAGI (reference sequence). CDR3 in amino acids: CASRGAGSKPYEQYF. DNA of the CDR3: TGTGCCAGCAGGGGAGCGGGTTCAAAACCCTACGAGCAGTACTTC.

This clone was seen only a few times. The chain combines TRBV6-6 with TRBJ1-1; 7 bases fit TRBD1. CDR1 MNHNY and CDR2 SVGAGI come from the germline V gene (reference sequence). The ends lost 6 bases at V and 0 bases at J; junction bases unmatched: 1. The CDR3 length is 13 residues. The CDR3 coding sequence is TGTGCCAGCAGCACAGGGGTGAACACTGAAGCTTTCTTT. Residues: CASSTGVNTEAFF.

The chain recombines TRBV7-5 with TRBJ1-5. TRBV7-5 is tagged as a pseudogene. The CDR3 has 15 amino acids. CDR3 protein: CARSLEYGGRQPQHF. The CDR3 nucleotides read TGTGCCAGAAGCTTAGAATACGGGGGTCGGCAGCCCCAGCATTTT.

This clone was recorded a few times. The J gene is TRBJ1-2, the V gene TRBV4-2; D uncertain. V was trimmed by 4 bases and J by 2 bases, leaving 11 bases between them. The CDR3 contains 14 residues. Germline CDR1 LGHNA, CDR2 YNFKEQ. This CDR3 reads CASSRSSGNYGYTF. As DNA, the CDR3 is TGTGCCAGCAGCCGGTCCTCGGGAAACTATGGCTACACCTTC.

V gene TRBV5-4 combines with J gene TRBJ2-1, with D possibly being TRBD2 (5 bases). The CDR3 is 15 amino acids. The germline V and J ends were trimmed by 5 bases and 6 bases, with 18 bases remaining between them. The germline gives CDR1 SGHNT, CDR2 YYREEE (reference sequence). CDR3 in amino acids: CASRQDYALGNEQFF. The CDR3 DNA reads as TGTGCCAGCAGACAAGACTACGCCTTGGGCAATGAGCAGTTCTTC.

The V gene is TRBV5-1, the J gene TRBJ2-7, with a tentative D call TRBD1 (5 bases). CDR1 SGHRS and CDR2 YFSETQ come from the germline V gene. The CDR3 covers 19 residues. V was cut by 5 bases and J by 2 bases, with 29 bases left in between. CDR3 region: CASRVAWTRAALLTYEQYF. The CDR3 DNA is TGCGCCAGCAGAGTCGCCTGGACAAGGGCTGCGCTTTTAACCTACGAGCAGTACTTC.

This clone appeared a few times. The chain employs TRBV30 and TRBJ1-5; D not resolved. The CDR3 spans 14 residues. Germline loops: CDR1 GTSNPN, CDR2 SVGIG (reference sequence). Trimming cost V 4 bases and J 0 bases, with 10 bases left between them. The CDR3 loop reads CAWNSERSNQPQHF. CDR3 nucleotide sequence: TGTGCCTGGAATTCGGAGCGTAGCAATCAGCCCCAGCATTTT.

The chain combines TRBV7-2 with TRBJ2-7; the match to TRBD2 covers 11 bases. J gave up 0 bases and V 6 bases, and 4 bases lay outside the gene matches. CDR3 length: 15 amino acids. Germline-derived CDR1 and CDR2 are SGHTA and FQGNSA. The CDR3 loop is CASRAGLAASYEQYF. DNA for the CDR3: TGTGCCAGCAGGGCGGGACTAGCGGCCTCCTACGAGCAGTACTTC.

CDR3 sequence reads: CASSPKRNTEAFF. DNA of the CDR3: TGTGCCAGCAGCCCTAAACGAAACACTGAAGCTTTCTTT. V usage is TRBV14 and J usage is TRBJ1-1, with D hard to call. Trimming took off 4 bases at V and 2 bases at J, with 8 bases between the two ends. The CDR3 spans 13 residues. In germline, CDR1 is SGHDN, CDR2 FVKESK.

There are a few counts of this clone. The genes are TRBV4-1 and TRBJ1-1; no clear D. Germline CDR1 is MGHRA and CDR2 is YSYEKL. The ends were cut back, 2 bases at V and 2 bases at J, with 6 bases in the middle. The CDR3 totals 13 residues. CDR3 nucleotides: TGCGCCAGCAGCCAAAGAGTTAACACTGAAGCTTTCTTT. Residues: CASSQRVNTEAFF.

This chain connects TRBV6-5 to TRBJ2-2, with a tentative D call TRBD2 (5 bases). This CDR3 is 14 amino acids long. Per the germline V gene, CDR1 is MNHEY and CDR2 is SVGAGI. V was clipped by 8 bases and J by 4 bases, with 14 bases between them. The CDR3 spells CASRRGFSTGELFF. CDR3 coding DNA: TGTGCCAGCCGAAGAGGGTTTAGCACCGGGGAGCTGTTTTTT.

This chain joins TRBV29-1 and TRBJ1-3; TRBD1 matches 7 bases. Looked up from germline, CDR1 is SQVTM and CDR2 is ANQGSEA. The CDR3 runs to 15 residues. With 2 bases clipped from V and 0 bases from J, the junction kept 4 bases outside the gene matches. This CDR3 is CSVESRDSSGNTIYF. CDR3 coding DNA: TGCAGCGTTGAAAGTAGGGACAGCTCTGGAAACACCATATATTTT.

This clone was observed a handful of times. The V call is TRBV5-1, the J call TRBJ2-3, with a possible D match to TRBD2 (6 bases). The CDR3 spans 15 residues. The germline V and J ends were trimmed by 2 bases and 3 bases, with 13 bases remaining between them. Germline-derived CDR1 and CDR2 are SGHRS and YFSETQ. The CDR3 DNA reads TGCGCCAGCAGCTTCGCGGGGTTGGAAACAGATACGCAGTATTTT. Encoded protein: CASSFAGLETDTQYF.

This clone came up a few times. The chain has TRBV10-3 and TRBJ2-7, with 8 bases identical to TRBD1. From germline, CDR1 is ENHRY and CDR2 SYGVKD. The CDR3 contains 17 residues. J was trimmed by 2 bases and V by 0 bases; bases with no gene match: 9. CDR3 sequence reads: CAISESIGGTGPYEQYF. In DNA form, the CDR3 reads TGTGCCATCAGTGAGTCTATTGGTGGGACAGGCCCCTACGAGCAGTACTTC.

This clone was detected a few times. The rearrangement links TRBV6-1 to TRBJ2-1, with 9 bases lining up with TRBD1. This CDR3 has 13 amino acids. Germline assignment: CDR1 MNHNS and CDR2 SASEGT. V shed 9 bases, J shed 8 bases, and the junction held 8 bases outside the gene matches. The DNA for the CDR3 is TGTGCCAGTACCGGGACAGGGTTCCATGAGCAGTTCTTC. This sequence encodes CASTGTGFHEQFF.

This clone was counted only a few times. Additional DNA sequences in this sample encode the identical CDR3. The chain is built from TRBV6-5 and TRBJ2-5; 7 nucleotides line up with TRBD1. CDR1 and CDR2 from the germline V gene are MNHEY and SVGAGI. With V trimmed by 0 bases and J by 5 bases, 3 bases remained unmatched. The CDR3 sequence is 14 residues long. The CDR3 reads CASSYSTRGETQYF. In DNA, the CDR3 is TGTGCCAGCAGTTACTCAACCAGGGGGGAGACCCAGTACTTC.